The 25 T cell receptor beta chains in this list originate from one sample, sequenced in a study of blood T cell repertoires in COVID-19. The method was immunoSEQ multiplex PCR; TCRdb's version includes in-frame clones alone and lacks a portion of them. The sample records under 200,000 clones, 80% to 90% being singletons. Sequencing used peripheral blood. These receptors were obtained from a man aged 70 or older with active or convalescent COVID-19.

The chain carries TRBV27 and TRBJ1-5; D unclear. The CDR3 is 16 residues long. Germline CDR1 and CDR2: MNHEY and SMNVEV (reference sequence). V was trimmed by 6 bases and J by 0 bases, leaving 15 bases between them. CDR3 DNA sequence: TGTGCCAGCAGCCCGCTTTTGAGGGCTAGCAATCAGCCCCAGCATTTT. Its translation: CASSPLLRASNQPQHF.

V usage is TRBV28 and J usage is TRBJ2-2; 10 bases align to TRBD2. This CDR3 has 19 residues. The trim removed 8 bases at V and 1 base at J, leaving 16 bases unmatched. The V gene's germline CDR1 is MDHEN and CDR2 SYDVKM. This CDR3 reads CASWARRTSSGGNTGELFF. The CDR3 DNA sequence: TGTGCCAGCTGGGCCAGACGGACGTCTAGCGGGGGGAACACCGGGGAGCTGTTTTTT.

This chain links TRBV19 with TRBJ1-4; TRBD1 aligns across 8 bases. The germline V gene has CDR1 LNHDA and CDR2 SQIVND (reference sequence). The CDR3 runs 16 residues. The trim removed 4 bases at V and 4 bases at J, leaving 8 bases unmatched. The CDR3 sequence: CASSTGDRTLNEKLFF. The CDR3, as DNA: TGTGCCAGTAGTACGGGGGACAGGACTCTTAATGAAAAACTGTTTTTT.

The rearrangement joins TRBV7-2 to TRBJ2-4; 9 bases map to TRBD1. Germline CDR1 is SGHTA and CDR2 is FQGNSA. The V segment lost 1 base and the J segment 7 bases; nucleotides outside the gene matches: 5. The CDR3 runs to 15 residues. The CDR3 loop reads CASSLDRGRENIQYF. The CDR3 nucleotides are TGTGCCAGCAGCTTAGACAGGGGGCGAGAGAACATTCAGTACTTC. Complete variable domain (other parts from reference TRBV7-2 and TRBJ2-4): GAGVSQSPSNKVTEKGKDVELRCDPISGHTALYWYRQSLGQGLEFLIYFQGNSAPDKSGLPSDRFSAERTGGSVSTLTIQRTQQEDSAVYLCASSLDRGRENIQYFGAGTRLSVL.

The V gene is TRBV28, the J gene TRBJ2-5, with D maybe TRBD1 (6 bases). Per germline, CDR1 MDHEN and CDR2 SYDVKM. The CDR3 length is 15 residues. Between the trimmed V and J ends, which lost 6 bases and 6 bases, there was a span of 20 bases. CDR3 sequence: CASSSTMGARKTQYF. CDR3 nucleotide sequence: TGTGCCAGCAGCTCCACGATGGGGGCAAGGAAGACCCAGTACTTC.

A few counts support this clone. V usage is TRBV29-1 and J usage is TRBJ2-7; TRBD1 matches 8 bases. In germline, CDR1 is SQVTM, CDR2 ANQGSEA. This CDR3 is 12 amino acids long. The J segment lost 7 bases and the V segment lost 7 bases, leaving 9 bases of the junction unmatched. Written as DNA, the CDR3 is TGCAGCGCGATAGGGACAGGTCTGGAGCAGTACTTC. Its protein product is CSAIGTGLEQYF.

The DNA of the CDR3 is TGCGCCAGCAGCTTGGAGGTGGAGGGAACCCAGTACTTC. This encodes CASSLEVEGTQYF. J is TRBJ2-5 and V is TRBV5-1, with D perhaps TRBD2 (6 bases). Between the trimmed V and J ends, which lost 0 bases and 8 bases, there was a span of 11 bases. Germline CDR1 reads SGHRS; CDR2 reads YFSETQ. CDR3 length equals 13 residues. The full variable domain, its missing parts supplied by reference TRBV5-1 and TRBJ2-5, is KAGVTQTPRYLIKTRGQQVTLSCSPISGHRSVSWYQQTPGQGLQFLFEYFSETQRNKGNFPGRFSGRQFSNSRSEMNVSTLELGDSALYLCASSLEVEGTQYFGPGTRLLVL.

The count of this clone is one. The rearrangement joins TRBV19 to TRBJ1-1; a possible D gene is TRBD1 (5 bases). Trimming took 7 bases from V and 0 from J, leaving 6 bases between them. The CDR3 extends over 12 amino acids. CDR1 is LNHDA, CDR2 SQIVND, per germline (reference sequence). The CDR3 here is CASTGMNTEAFF. The DNA of the CDR3 is TGTGCCAGTACAGGGATGAACACTGAAGCTTTCTTT.

The rearrangement uses TRBV7-8 and TRBJ2-7, with D uncertain. There are 12 residues in the CDR3. V shed 5 bases and J shed 5 bases, with 10 bases lying between them. Per germline, CDR1 SGHVS and CDR2 FQNEAQ. The CDR3 here is CASSTQNNEQYF. In nucleotides, the CDR3 is TGTGCCAGCAGCACCCAGAACAACGAGCAGTACTTC.

Worth noting for this clone: At the DNA level, this CDR3 is encoded by other sequences in the same sample as well. This sequence joins TRBV20-1 and TRBJ2-5; no firm D call. V was clipped by 6 bases and J by 5 bases, with 7 bases between them. This CDR3 spans 10 amino acids. The germline V gene encodes CDR1 DFQATT and CDR2 SNEGSKA (reference sequence). The CDR3 sequence is CSARGETQYF. The CDR3 DNA reads TGCAGTGCCCGAGGCGAGACCCAGTACTTC.

V usage is TRBV18 and J usage is TRBJ2-7; D is possibly TRBD2 (8 bases). The CDR3 contains 17 residues. The germline gives CDR1 KGHSH, CDR2 LQKENI. V was trimmed by 0 bases and J by 2 bases, leaving 17 bases between them. CDR3 sequence reads: CASSPPRSGGGTYEQYF. The CDR3 DNA reads as TGTGCCAGCTCACCACCAAGGTCGGGAGGGGGCACCTACGAGCAGTACTTC.

The gene calls are TRBV19 and TRBJ1-1; 9 bases are a match to TRBD1. The V segment lost 3 bases and the J segment 6 bases; nucleotides outside the gene matches: 8. The CDR3 runs to 15 residues. The germline V gene has CDR1 LNHDA and CDR2 SQIVND (reference sequence). The CDR3 protein is CASSIQQGASAEAFF. Written as DNA, the CDR3 is TGTGCCAGTAGTATCCAACAGGGGGCAAGCGCTGAAGCTTTCTTT.

The J gene is TRBJ2-7, the V gene TRBV28, with D tentatively TRBD2 (6 bases). Germline V CDR1 and CDR2: MDHEN, SYDVKM. This CDR3 region has 14 residues. The V and J ends lost 8 bases and 0 bases respectively, with 14 bases between them. The CDR3 protein is CASLGTRSSYEQYF. CDR3 sequence (DNA): TGTGCCAGCTTGGGGACTCGAAGCTCCTACGAGCAGTACTTC.

This rearrangement joins TRBV28 to TRBJ1-5; the match to TRBD1 covers 7 bases. V lost 8 bases, J lost 2 bases, and 3 bases stayed unmatched. This CDR3 spans 13 amino acids. Germline values: CDR1 MDHEN, CDR2 SYDVKM. CDR3 sequence: CASQTGGNQPQHF. The DNA of the CDR3 is TGTGCCAGCCAAACAGGGGGCAATCAGCCCCAGCATTTT.

This clone has just one count. V is TRBV7-2 and J is TRBJ1-2, with TRBD1 matching 7 bases. J gave up 6 bases and V 5 bases, and 6 bases lay outside the gene matches. This CDR3 contains 13 residues. Looked up from germline, CDR1 is SGHTA and CDR2 is FQGNSA. CDR3 DNA sequence: TGTGCCAGCAGCATCGGGACAGAAAATGGCTACACCTTC. Translation gives CASSIGTENGYTF.

This clone showed up just once. V and J are TRBV5-6 and TRBJ1-2; TRBD1 might be the D (5 bases). Germline CDR1 is SGHDT and CDR2 is YYEEEE. CDR3 length: 16 amino acids. V lost 0 bases and J lost 4, with 16 bases in between. The CDR3 loop is CASSLGQGGPRYGYTF. DNA for the CDR3: TGTGCCAGCAGCTTGGGCCAGGGAGGCCCCCGCTATGGCTACACCTTC. The entire variable domain, with the rest obtained from reference TRBV5-6 and TRBJ1-2, is as follows: DAGVTQSPTHLIKTRGQQVTLRCSPKSGHDTVSWYQQALGQGPQFIFQYYEEEERQRGNFPDRFSGHQFPNYSSELNVNALLLGDSALYLCASSLGQGGPRYGYTFGSGTRLTVV.

The V call is TRBV11-2, the J call TRBJ2-3, with TRBD2 identical over 8 bases. This CDR3 contains 18 residues. Germline CDR1 is SGHAT and CDR2 is FQNNGV. With V trimmed by 1 base and J by 4 bases, 13 bases remained unmatched. The CDR3 reads CASSLALGGGLGADTQYF. CDR3 in DNA: TGTGCCAGCAGCTTAGCCCTCGGCGGGGGGCTTGGAGCAGATACGCAGTATTTT.

The chain employs TRBV28 and TRBJ2-1; D gene ambiguous. This CDR3 spans 12 amino acids. V lost 6 bases, J lost 5 bases, and 8 bases lay in between. Germline V CDR1 and CDR2: MDHEN, SYDVKM. CDR3 nucleotides: TGTGCCAGCAGCACAATCAACAATGAGCAGTTCTTC. Protein product: CASSTINNEQFF.

V usage is TRBV12-3 or TRBV12-4 and J usage is TRBJ1-2; D gene unclear. The CDR3 is made up of 13 amino acids. The ends were cut back, 3 bases at V and 0 bases at J, with 5 bases in the middle. CDR3 amino acids: CASSFLSNYGYTF. CDR3 bases: TGTGCCAGCAGTTTTCTCTCTAACTATGGCTACACCTTC.

V and J are TRBV28 and TRBJ2-7, with 9 bases aligning to TRBD2. The length of the CDR3 is 14 residues. V was clipped by 8 bases and J by 3 bases; unmatched bases: 8. CDR1 and CDR2 from the germline V gene are MDHEN and SYDVKM. CDR3 sequence (DNA): TGTGCCAGCGGTCCAAGCGGGGGGTACTACGAGCAGTACTTC. Its translation is CASGPSGGYYEQYF.

This sequence joins TRBV25-1 and TRBJ1-3, with D hard to call. Germline assignment: CDR1 MGHDK and CDR2 SYGVNS. The CDR3 loop spans 13 amino acids. Trimming shortened V by 5 bases and J by 3 bases, and 8 bases separated the two germline ends. CDR3 protein: CASSFGDGNTIYF. The CDR3 DNA reads as TGTGCCAGCAGTTTCGGTGATGGAAACACCATATATTTT.

This chain joins TRBV5-4 and TRBJ2-3; possibly TRBD2 for D (6 bases). This CDR3 region has 14 residues. Germline assignment: CDR1 SGHNT and CDR2 YYREEE (reference sequence). The V and J ends lost 0 bases and 7 bases respectively, with 12 bases between them. Written as DNA, the CDR3 is TGTGCCAGCAGCTTGGCCGGGGGTTGGAATACGCAGTATTTT. Protein sequence: CASSLAGGWNTQYF.

This sequence joins TRBV5-4 and TRBJ2-7, with 14 bases that match TRBD2. This CDR3 has 17 residues. Germline CDR1 is SGHNT and CDR2 is YYREEE (reference sequence). V trimming: 4 bases; J trimming: 3 bases; junction bases outside the gene matches: 9. The CDR3: CASSHPGTSGSRYEQYF. CDR3 DNA: TGTGCCAGCAGCCATCCCGGGACTAGCGGGAGTCGCTACGAGCAGTACTTC.

The chain employs TRBV5-1 and TRBJ1-1; D unclear. CDR1 and CDR2 from the germline V gene are SGHRS and YFSETQ. Trimming removed 5 bases at V and 4 bases at J, with 12 bases between. The length of the CDR3 is 13 residues. In DNA, the CDR3 is TGCGCCAGCAGTCGAGGGTGGGTCACTGAAGCTTTCTTT. It yields the protein CASSRGWVTEAFF. Combining the CDR3 with reference TRBV5-1 and TRBJ1-1 gives the whole variable domain KAGVTQTPRYLIKTRGQQVTLSCSPISGHRSVSWYQQTPGQGLQFLFEYFSETQRNKGNFPGRFSGRQFSNSRSEMNVSTLELGDSALYLCASSRGWVTEAFFGQGTRLTVV.

The CDR3 loop is CASSFPSGGTDTQYF. For the CDR3, the DNA is TGTGCCAGCAGCTTCCCTAGCGGGGGCACAGATACGCAGTATTTT. The rearrangement joins TRBV5-4 to TRBJ2-3; TRBD2 matches at 9 bases. Trimming removed 2 bases from V and 1 base from J; junction bases left unmatched: 2. Germline V gives CDR1 SGHNT, CDR2 YYREEE (reference sequence). This CDR3 has 15 residues.